The 21 T cell receptor beta chains listed next were all sequenced from one sample in a study of blood T cell repertoires in COVID-19. Sequencing was performed with immunoSEQ multiplex PCR; in TCRdb, only in-frame clones are kept and a portion is missing. The sample carries about 120,000 clones, about 85% recorded once. The material sequenced was peripheral blood. The source is a man aged 80 or over with acute or convalescent COVID-19.

The rearrangement joins TRBV5-1 to TRBJ1-1, with D possibly being TRBD1 (6 bases). Germline V gene lookup returns CDR1 SGHRS and CDR2 YFSETQ. With 0 bases removed from V and 1 base from J, the gap between germline ends came to 10 bases. The length of the CDR3 is 15 residues. CDR3 bases: TGCGCCAGCAGCTTGGGTGGGACACCGAACACTGAAGCTTTCTTT. Protein sequence: CASSLGGTPNTEAFF.

The chain employs TRBV7-8 and TRBJ2-7, with 7 bases matching TRBD1. Germline CDR1 reads SGHVS; CDR2 reads FQNEAQ. The CDR3 runs 16 residues. The ends lost 4 bases at V and 0 bases at J; junction bases unmatched: 9. The CDR3 spells CASSSYPGTDSYEQYF. Here the CDR3 DNA reads TGTGCCAGCAGCTCGTATCCCGGGACAGACTCCTACGAGCAGTACTTC.

V and J are TRBV5-4 and TRBJ2-3, with D maybe TRBD2 (6 bases). The CDR3 contains 13 residues. Germline CDR1 and CDR2: SGHNT and YYREEE (reference sequence). V dropped 10 bases and J dropped 0 bases, with 12 bases sitting between them. CDR3 protein: CAGARESTDTQYF. The CDR3 DNA follows: TGTGCCGGGGCCCGGGAGAGCACAGATACGCAGTATTTT.

This chain links TRBV24-1 with TRBJ2-2; D is perhaps TRBD1 (6 bases). V lost 3 bases and J lost 0, with 13 bases in between. The CDR3 spans 17 residues. Germline V CDR1 and CDR2: KGHDR, SFDVKD. CDR3 nucleotides: TGTGCCACCAGTGATCAACGACAGGTTGCGAACACCGGGGAGCTGTTTTTT. Translating gives CATSDQRQVANTGELFF.

The V call is TRBV9, the J call TRBJ2-7; D uncertain. Trimming cost V 2 bases and J 6 bases, with 12 bases left between them. Per the germline V gene, CDR1 is SGDLS and CDR2 is YYNGEE. The CDR3 consists of 13 residues. The DNA of the CDR3 is TGTGCCAGCAGCGTTCTGGCTTCGGGCGAGCAGTACTTC. Translating gives CASSVLASGEQYF.

The CDR3 sequence is CASSGLAGAGTDTQYF. The CDR3 DNA sequence: TGTGCCAGCAGCGGACTAGCGGGAGCTGGCACAGATACGCAGTATTTT. The J gene is TRBJ2-3, the V gene TRBV9; 12 bases align to TRBD2. This CDR3 is 16 amino acids long. Germline CDR1 is SGDLS and CDR2 is YYNGEE. Losses at the gene ends were 3 bases for V and 1 base for J; bases not matched to a gene: 3.

The chain uses TRBV24-1 and TRBJ2-1, with TRBD1 matching over 9 bases. Trimming took 0 bases from V and 7 from J; bases not matched to a gene: 9. Germline CDR1 is KGHDR and CDR2 is SFDVKD. The CDR3 consists of 17 residues. The CDR3 sequence: CATSDLGTGFGLNEQFF. The DNA of the CDR3 is TGTGCCACCAGTGATTTGGGGACAGGGTTTGGGCTAAATGAGCAGTTCTTC.

This rearrangement joins TRBV7-2 to TRBJ2-7; 7 nucleotides align to TRBD1. V shed 2 bases and J 6 bases; nucleotides not matched to a gene: 7. CDR1 SGHTA and CDR2 FQGNSA come from the germline V gene. This CDR3 is 14 amino acids long. The DNA of the CDR3 is TGTGCCAGCAGCTTAAGAGACAGGGCTAGCGAGCAGTACTTC. Its translation: CASSLRDRASEQYF.

The chain has TRBV5-1 and TRBJ1-5; the match to TRBD1 covers 8 bases. Germline CDR1 and CDR2: SGHRS and YFSETQ. The CDR3 totals 14 residues. V lost 3 bases and J lost 5; bases outside the gene matches: 4. CDR3: CASSWTGMDQPQHF. The CDR3 DNA is TGCGCCAGCAGCTGGACAGGGATGGATCAGCCCCAGCATTTT.

The CDR3 DNA follows: TGTGCCAGCAGCGTAGGTGGCAGGGGGCTCCGGGTCACCGGGGAGCTGTTTTTT. Encoded protein: CASSVGGRGLRVTGELFF. The genes are TRBV9 and TRBJ2-2, with 8 bases identical to TRBD1. The length of the CDR3 is 18 residues. After removal of 0 bases from V and 4 bases from J, the junction contained 11 bases not matched to a gene. The germline V gene encodes CDR1 SGDLS and CDR2 YYNGEE.

In its sample, this clone was seen a few times. The V gene is TRBV5-1, the J gene TRBJ1-5; D uncertain. CDR1 and CDR2 from the germline V gene are SGHRS and YFSETQ. This CDR3 is built from 14 residues. The ends were cut back, 1 base at V and 3 bases at J, with 8 bases in the middle. The CDR3 region is CASSLNGDNQPQHF. The DNA of the CDR3 is TGCGCCAGCAGCTTGAACGGAGACAATCAGCCCCAGCATTTT.

Turning to this clone: The sample contains more than one DNA sequence encoding this CDR3. The V call is TRBV3-1 (or the pseudogene TRBV3-2), the J call TRBJ1-1, with 9 bases lining up with TRBD1. Germline V gene lookup returns CDR1 LGHDT and CDR2 YNNKEL (reference sequence). The CDR3 extends over 14 amino acids. With V trimmed by 3 bases and J by 2 bases, 1 base remained unmatched. The CDR3 nucleotides are TGTGCCAGCAGCCAGGACAGGGGTAACACTGAAGCTTTCTTT. This sequence encodes CASSQDRGNTEAFF.

The chain links TRBV29-1 to TRBJ2-7; D is perhaps TRBD2 (5 bases). With 5 bases removed from V and 9 bases from J, the gap between germline ends came to 23 bases. In germline, CDR1 is SQVTM, CDR2 ANQGSEA. The CDR3 is 14 amino acids. CDR3 amino acids: CSVTSGRGNSWQYF. CDR3 nucleotides: TGCAGCGTTACGAGTGGCAGAGGGAATTCGTGGCAGTACTTC.

On this clone itself: Mismatch with germline at one junction end may stem from a read error. The chain employs TRBV6-5 and TRBJ2-1, with 11 bases lining up with TRBD2. Germline V gives CDR1 MNHEY, CDR2 SVGAGI. The CDR3 consists of 14 residues. CDR3 nucleotides: TGTGCCAGCAGTTACCCGGAGCTAGCGGGAGGTTTGGTCTTC. Amino acid sequence: CASSYPELAGGLVF.

The chain carries TRBV7-2 and TRBJ1-4; a weak D match, TRBD1 (6 bases). This CDR3 comprises 15 residues. CDR1 and CDR2 from the germline V gene are SGHTA and FQGNSA. V shed 2 bases and J shed 12 bases, with 19 bases lying between them. DNA for the CDR3: TGTGCCAGCAGCTTATCTGTCAGGACAGCTGAGGAACTGTTTTTT. Its protein product is CASSLSVRTAEELFF.

The genes are TRBV2 and TRBJ1-4; 7 bases map to TRBD1. CDR1 is SNHLY and CDR2 is FYNNEI in the germline V gene. V lost 5 bases, J lost 5 bases, and 5 bases stayed unmatched. This CDR3 is 14 amino acids long. CDR3 sequence (DNA): TGTGCCAGCAGTCCGGGACAGCTGAATGAAAAACTGTTTTTT. The encoded protein is CASSPGQLNEKLFF.

This clone was detected once. The chain employs TRBV30 and TRBJ1-1; D is possibly TRBD1 (5 bases). Germline-derived CDR1 and CDR2 are GTSNPN and SVGIG (reference sequence). This CDR3 spans 13 amino acids. The V end lost 8 bases, the J end lost 1 base, and 14 bases lay between the germline ends. The CDR3 region has the DNA TGTGCCGGTCTCAGGGTAGGGAACACTGAAGCTTTCTTT. Translated, it gives CAGLRVGNTEAFF. The entire variable domain, with the rest obtained from reference TRBV30 and TRBJ1-1, is as follows: SQTIHQWPATLVQPVGSPLSLECTVEGTSNPNLYWYRQAAGRGLQLLFYSVGIGQISSEVPQNLSASRPQDRQFILSSKKLLLSDSGFYLCAGLRVGNTEAFFGQGTRLTVV.

The rearrangement uses TRBV19 and TRBJ1-5; D unclear. The V gene lost 10 bases and the J gene lost 0 bases, with 13 bases spanning the gap. This CDR3 is built from 14 residues. Germline loops: CDR1 LNHDA, CDR2 SQIVND (reference sequence). The CDR3 is CATVGPYSNQPQHF. For the CDR3, the DNA is TGTGCCACCGTCGGTCCGTATAGCAATCAGCCCCAGCATTTT.

The V gene is TRBV19, the J gene TRBJ2-6, with 8 bases that match TRBD1. Trimming removed 7 bases from V and 2 bases from J; junction bases left unmatched: 7. There are 16 residues in the CDR3. Germline loops: CDR1 LNHDA, CDR2 SQIVND (reference sequence). Here the CDR3 reads CASNPGGAAGANVLTF. The CDR3 nucleotides are TGTGCCAGTAATCCAGGGGGCGCGGCTGGGGCCAACGTCCTGACTTTC.

This chain connects TRBV5-1 to TRBJ1-5; D remains ambiguous. Germline V lookup: CDR1 SGHRS, CDR2 YFSETQ. The V end was cut by 0 bases, the J end by 4 bases, with 11 bases between. The CDR3 is made up of 15 amino acids. This CDR3 is CASSLEGGWNQPQHF. The CDR3 bases are TGCGCCAGCAGCTTGGAGGGAGGTTGGAATCAGCCCCAGCATTTT.

J is TRBJ1-1 and V is TRBV2; no reliable D call. Trimming cost V 8 bases and J 5 bases, with 12 bases left between them. The germline CDR1 and CDR2 sequences are SNHLY and FYNNEI. The CDR3 is 12 residues long. The DNA for the CDR3 is TGTGCCAGCCAGAGGGCGTTGACTGAAGCTTTCTTT. This encodes CASQRALTEAFF.